These 5 T cell receptor beta chains share one sample of origin, sequenced in a study of T cell responses to AZD1222 COVID-19 vaccine (dated by TCRdb to 2020 to 2022). The library came from the immunoSEQ multiplex PCR assay. What TCRdb holds here is the immuneACCESS table cut down to in-frame rearrangements. Part of the clones is not present; checked against another copy, under half of the missing clones reflect an unresolved V gene, and the others are unexplained. The sample profile shows 85,000 to 100,000 clones; 80% to 90% of them were found once. The top ten hold 5% to 7.5% of the sample. The meaning of the sample's time point label: baseline before first vaccination. This material consisted of peripheral blood, taken on day 0 of AZD1222 vaccination. The origin of the receptors is an adult in good health.

The gene calls are TRBV29-1 and TRBJ2-5; D may match TRBD1 or TRBD2 (6 bases each). With 7 bases removed from V and 5 bases from J, the gap between germline ends came to 14 bases. The germline V gene has CDR1 SQVTM and CDR2 ANQGSEA. This CDR3 comprises 12 residues. This CDR3 is CSGDSQGETQYF. The CDR3 coding sequence is TGCAGCGGGGACTCACAGGGTGAGACCCAGTACTTC.

This clone was detected once. The chain couples TRBV7-5 to TRBJ2-7; TRBD2 is the table's D call and was not checked against the DNA. TRBV7-5 is flagged as a pseudogene. The CDR3 has 16 residues. The CDR3 loop reads CARSFGGLADSYEQYF. DNA of the CDR3: TGTGCCAGAAGCTTCGGGGGACTAGCGGACTCCTACGAGCAGTACTTC.

The rearrangement uses TRBV3-1 (or the pseudogene TRBV3-2) and TRBJ2-5; the match to TRBD2 covers 8 bases. The V gene end was trimmed by 10 bases and the J gene end by 5 bases; junction bases not matched to a gene: 9. This CDR3 is 13 amino acids long. Looked up from germline, CDR1 is LGHDT and CDR2 is YNNKEL (reference sequence). In nucleotides, the CDR3 is TGTGCCAACTACGGGCGGGGGGACGAGACCCAGTACTTC. This sequence encodes CANYGRGDETQYF.

The chain combines TRBV12-3 or TRBV12-4 with TRBJ1-2; D unclear. V gave up 2 bases and J gave up 0 bases, with 4 bases separating them. The CDR3 totals 13 residues. The DNA of the CDR3 is TGTGCCAGCAGTTTAAGGGCTAACTATGGCTACACCTTC. This encodes CASSLRANYGYTF.

The sample holds one count of this clone. The chain has TRBV7-9 and TRBJ2-3, with D maybe TRBD2 (5 bases). The CDR3 sequence is 14 residues long. Trimming removed 4 bases from V and 2 bases from J, with 10 bases in between. In germline, CDR1 is SEHNR, CDR2 FQNEAQ (reference sequence). In DNA form, the CDR3 reads TGTGCCAGCAGCTACGGGATTTCCACAGATACGCAGTATTTT. It encodes CASSYGISTDTQYF.